This is a list of T cell receptor beta chains from one sample in a study of shared clonotypes between healthy human individuals. Only in-frame clones appear in the TCRdb table, and some are missing; sequencing was by immunoSEQ multiplex PCR. The sample includes hundreds of thousands of clones, roughly 98% of them seen just once. Sequences were obtained from naive CD8+ T cells sorted from blood. These receptors were collected from a man younger than 45 in good health. Each CDR3 is given with its conserved first and last residue. The order of the fields is J gene, V gene, clone size, D gene, CDR3 DNA, CDR3 protein. The D gene is left open where the match is weak. Clone size appears in some rows only: once, few, many, or a class for an expanded clone.

>TRBJ2-6|TRBV9|.|TRBD2
TGTGCCAGCAGCGGAGCCCCTTCGGGAGGGTATTCCTCTGGGGCCAACGTCCTGACTTTC
CASSGAPSGGYSSGANVLTF
>TRBJ1-1|TRBV27|.|.
TGTGCCAGCAGCCGGGGGGTTGAAGCTTTCTTT
CASSRGVEAFF
>TRBJ2-2|TRBV10-3|.|TRBD1
TGTGCCATCAGCCGGGGACAGGGAAACACCGGGGAGCTGTTTTTT
CAISRGQGNTGELFF
>TRBJ2-7|TRBV27|.|.
TGTGCCAGCAGTTACCGCACGGCGGCCTACGAGCAGTACTTC
CASSYRTAAYEQYF
>TRBJ1-1|TRBV5-3|.|.
TGTGCCAGAAGCTTGGGTAGTGGAACTGAAGCTTTCTTT
CARSLGSGTEAFF
>TRBJ2-1|TRBV11-2|.|TRBD2
TGTGCCAGCAGCCGTGGACTAGCGGGAGACTTTGACAATGAGCAGTTCTTC
CASSRGLAGDFDNEQFF
>TRBJ2-7|TRBV5-4|.|.
TGTGCCAGCAGTCTTGAGTCGGGGGCGTTGGCCGAGCAGTACTTC
CASSLESGALAEQYF
>TRBJ2-7|TRBV7-2|.|TRBD2
TGTGCCAGCAGCTTAGTAGCGGGACCGGACTACGAGCAGTACTTC
CASSLVAGPDYEQYF
>TRBJ2-1|TRBV7-3|.|TRBD1
TGTGCCAGCAGCTCCCGGACAGGGTTAACTAGTGAGCAGTTCTTC
CASSSRTGLTSEQFF
>TRBJ2-7|TRBV5-8|once|.
TGTGCCAGCAGTCCGCAGACGGCCTACGAGCAGTACTTC
CASSPQTAYEQYF
>TRBJ2-7|TRBV7-8|.|TRBD2
TGTGCCAGCAGCTTAACCGGAAGGACTAGCGGGGCCTACGAGCAGTACTTC
CASSLTGRTSGAYEQYF
>TRBJ2-1|TRBV29-1|.|TRBD2
TGCAGCGTTGTGGGGCTAGCGGGAAGGGATGAGCAGTTCTTC
CSVVGLAGRDEQFF
>TRBJ1-1|TRBV4-3|.|.
TGCGCCAGCGGCGAAGTGGGACGGATGAACACTGAAGCTTTCTTT
CASGEVGRMNTEAFF
>TRBJ2-7|TRBV6-1|.|.
TGTGCCAGCACCAAAGAAGACACGATCTACGAGCAGTACTTC
CASTKEDTIYEQYF
>TRBJ2-7|TRBV2|.|TRBD2
TGTGCCAGCAGGGGACTAGCGGGAGAACTCCCTTCCTACGAGCAGTACTTC
CASRGLAGELPSYEQYF
>TRBJ2-7|TRBV10-3|.|.
TGTGCCATCAGTGAAGAGCTAGACTACTACGAGCAGTACTTC
CAISEELDYYEQYF
>TRBJ2-1|TRBV30|.|TRBD2
TGTGCCTGGGGAGGGGACCGGACTAGCGATTACAATGAGCAGTTCTTC
CAWGGDRTSDYNEQFF
>TRBJ1-1|TRBV30|.|.
TGTGCCTGGAGTGTTGCGAACACTGAAGCTTTCTTT
CAWSVANTEAFF
>TRBJ1-4|TRBV6-5|.|TRBD1
TGTGCCAGCAGTTTACAGGGGGCGGGTGAAAAACTGTTTTTT
CASSLQGAGEKLFF
>TRBJ2-1|TRBV5-5|few|TRBD1
TGTGCCAGCAGGTCGGACAGGGGATCCAATGAGCAGTTCTTC
CASRSDRGSNEQFF